This T cell receptor (beta chain) was sequenced during a study of T cell responses to AZD1222 COVID-19 vaccine. V was clipped by 2 bases and J by 6 bases, with 13 bases between them. The CDR3 covers 14 residues. Germline lookup yields CDR1 LGHDT and CDR2 YNNKEL (reference sequence). TCRdb's table, derived via immunoSEQ multiplex PCR, lists solely in-frame clones and lacks some. The table includes approximately 180,000 clones, just over 90% detected once. This receptor was taken from an adult in good health. This sample comprised peripheral blood, obtained on day 0 of AZD1222 vaccination. J is TRBJ1-2 and V is TRBV3-1 (or the pseudogene TRBV3-2); D not resolved. CDR3 bases: TGTGCCAGCAGCCAATCCTGGGGTGGCCATGGCTACACCTTC. Translating gives CASSQSWGGHGYTF.